One and the same sample provided the 25 T cell receptor beta chains below, sequenced in a study of PD-L1 blockade in urothelial cancer. The method was immunoSEQ multiplex PCR; TCRdb's version includes in-frame clones alone and lacks a portion of them. Of about 84,000 clones listed, more than 85% are singletons. The source material was PBMCs, sampled around atezolizumab (anti-PD-L1) treatment. These receptors all come from a man aged 60-69 years with urothelial cancer.

The chain uses TRBV7-3 and TRBJ2-1, with TRBD2 identical over 7 bases. Germline V gives CDR1 SGHTA, CDR2 FQGTGA. The CDR3 loop spans 13 amino acids. V shed 2 bases and J 6 bases; nucleotides not matched to a gene: 1. The CDR3 nucleotides are TGTGCCAGCAGCTTAGGCGGGGGCAATGAGCAGTTCTTC. Translation gives CASSLGGGNEQFF.

V usage is TRBV25-1 and J usage is TRBJ2-7, with 9 nucleotides matching TRBD2. Germline V CDR1 and CDR2: MGHDK, SYGVNS. The CDR3 loop spans 12 amino acids. Unmatched junction bases numbered 6, after V lost 6 bases and J lost 9 bases. CDR3 nucleotides: TGTGCCAGCAGCGCCGGCGGGGGGGCGCAGTACTTC. It specifies CASSAGGGAQYF.

V usage is TRBV5-5 and J usage is TRBJ2-6, with D possibly matching TRBD1 (5 bases). Germline CDR1 and CDR2: SGHKS and YYEKEE (reference sequence). V lost 1 base, J lost 0 bases, and 14 bases lay in between. The CDR3 covers 18 residues. The CDR3: CASSLLDNYLSGANVLTF. The CDR3 DNA is TGTGCCAGCAGCTTGCTGGACAATTACCTCTCTGGGGCCAACGTCCTGACTTTC.

The chain couples TRBV29-1 to TRBJ2-7, with D hard to call. Germline CDR1 and CDR2: SQVTM and ANQGSEA. CDR3 length: 12 amino acids. V was trimmed by 7 bases and J by 4 bases, leaving 14 bases between them. The CDR3 spells CSADVGQYEQYF. The CDR3 nucleotides are TGCAGCGCCGATGTGGGCCAATACGAGCAGTACTTC.

J is TRBJ1-1 and V is TRBV30; D gene unclear. V lost 6 bases to trimming and J lost 2 bases, with 10 bases between them. The CDR3 has 12 residues. CDR1 and CDR2 from the germline V gene are GTSNPN and SVGIG (reference sequence). The CDR3 protein is CACGRSNTEAFF. The CDR3 DNA reads as TGTGCCTGTGGTAGAAGTAACACTGAAGCTTTCTTT.

CDR3 region: CASSQDRARYNEQFF. CDR3 DNA: TGTGCCAGCAGCCAGGACAGAGCCCGGTACAATGAGCAGTTCTTC. The rearrangement uses TRBV7-3 and TRBJ2-1; a weak D match, TRBD1 (6 bases). The CDR3 has 15 residues. Trimming took off 5 bases at V and 4 bases at J, with 15 bases between the two ends. Germline CDR1 reads SGHTA; CDR2 reads FQGTGA. The full variable domain, rest sourced from reference TRBV7-3 and TRBJ2-1, is GAGVSQTPSNKVTEKGKYVELRCDPISGHTALYWYRQSLGQGPEFLIYFQGTGAADDSGLPNDRFFAVRPEGSVSTLKIQRTERGDSAVYLCASSQDRARYNEQFFGPGTRLTVL.

The CDR3 loop reads CASSLEAVRGEQYF. The CDR3 coding sequence is TGTGCCAGCAGCTTGGAGGCAGTTCGAGGGGAGCAGTACTTC. This chain uses TRBV5-4 with TRBJ2-7; possible D gene TRBD2, 5 bases. CDR1 is SGHNT and CDR2 is YYREEE in the germline V gene (reference sequence). The CDR3 sequence is 14 residues long. V lost 0 bases, J lost 7 bases, and 14 bases lay in between.

The chain recombines TRBV6-1 with TRBJ2-1; possible D gene TRBD2, 5 bases. The length of the CDR3 is 14 residues. Germline loops: CDR1 MNHNS, CDR2 SASEGT. Trimming took 6 bases from V and 2 from J, leaving 11 bases between them. The CDR3 spells CASRAAVTYNEQFF. CDR3 nucleotide sequence: TGTGCCAGCAGGGCAGCGGTAACCTACAATGAGCAGTTCTTC.

This chain links TRBV4-2 with TRBJ1-1; D not resolved. The CDR3 extends over 15 amino acids. V was cut by 4 bases and J by 4 bases, with 16 bases left in between. CDR1 and CDR2 from the germline V gene are LGHNA and YNFKEQ. CDR3 sequence: CASSLITGYSTEAFF. The CDR3 region has the DNA TGTGCCAGCAGCCTAATCACGGGGTATAGCACTGAAGCTTTCTTT.

About this clone itself: Its ends do not fully match the called genes, so a read error is possible. The chain has TRBV4-1 and TRBJ1-2, with D hard to call. CDR3 size: 15 residues. The germline gives CDR1 MGHRA, CDR2 YSYEKL. The CDR3 region has the DNA TGCGCCAGCAGCAAAGACCCCGACAAACTCTATGGCTACACCTTC. Its protein is CASSKDPDKLYGYTF.

This chain connects TRBV30 to TRBJ2-7; TRBD1 matches 7 bases. CDR1 and CDR2 (germline): GTSNPN, SVGIG (reference sequence). The trim removed 2 bases at V and 7 bases at J, leaving 8 bases unmatched. The CDR3 has 13 residues. CDR3 nucleotides: TGTGCCTGGAGTCACAGGGGTAGGGGGGAGCAGTACTTC. Its protein product is CAWSHRGRGEQYF. Supplemented by reference TRBV30 and TRBJ2-7, the full variable domain reads SQTIHQWPATLVQPVGSPLSLECTVEGTSNPNLYWYRQAAGRGLQLLFYSVGIGQISSEVPQNLSASRPQDRQFILSSKKLLLSDSGFYLCAWSHRGRGEQYFGPGTRLTVT.

The chain has TRBV6-6 and TRBJ2-1; TRBD2 aligns across 11 bases. This CDR3 is 16 amino acids long. With V trimmed by 4 bases and J by 3 bases, 5 bases remained unmatched. Germline values: CDR1 MNHNY, CDR2 SVGAGI (reference sequence). The CDR3 DNA follows: TGTGCCAGCAGTTTCGGACTAGCGGGCCTCTACAATGAGCAGTTCTTC. Translated, it gives CASSFGLAGLYNEQFF.

This rearrangement joins TRBV6-4 to TRBJ1-1, with D possibly matching TRBD1 (5 bases). The CDR3 contains 13 residues. CDR1 and CDR2 from the germline V gene are MRHNA and SNTAGT. Trimming removed 4 bases at V and 4 bases at J, with 10 bases between. The CDR3 spells CASSGGVGTEAFF. CDR3 sequence (DNA): TGTGCCAGCAGTGGGGGGGTGGGCACTGAAGCTTTCTTT.

The chain combines TRBV5-1 with TRBJ2-1; a weak D match, TRBD1 (6 bases). Trimming removed 4 bases at V and 0 bases at J, with 11 bases between. Germline values: CDR1 SGHRS, CDR2 YFSETQ. The CDR3 runs to 15 residues. The CDR3, as DNA: TGCGCCAGCAGCAAGGGGGTCTACTCCTACAATGAGCAGTTCTTC. Its protein is CASSKGVYSYNEQFF.

The chain combines TRBV9 with TRBJ1-1, with D possibly TRBD1 on 6 matching bases. Germline-derived CDR1 and CDR2 are SGDLS and YYNGEE. V lost 3 bases and J 4 bases, leaving 19 bases between the germline ends. The CDR3 consists of 16 residues. CDR3 sequence reads: CASSENPGGQLTEAFF. The CDR3 DNA sequence: TGTGCCAGCAGCGAGAACCCCGGGGGGCAGCTCACTGAAGCTTTCTTT.

V is TRBV15 and J is TRBJ1-2; 7 bases map to TRBD1. The CDR3 is made up of 15 amino acids. The V gene's germline CDR1 is LNHNV and CDR2 YYDKDF (reference sequence). Unmatched junction bases numbered 3, after V lost 1 base and J lost 1 base. The CDR3 loop reads CATSRGQGSNYGYTF. In DNA, the CDR3 is TGTGCCACCAGCAGAGGACAGGGAAGTAACTATGGCTACACCTTC.

The V call is TRBV5-1, the J call TRBJ2-2; 10 bases map to TRBD1. V dropped 0 bases and J dropped 6; count of bases not matched to a gene: 5. Looked up from germline, CDR1 is SGHRS and CDR2 is YFSETQ. CDR3 size: 16 residues. CDR3 amino acids: CASSLAGTGVPGELFF. The CDR3 nucleotides read TGCGCCAGCAGCTTGGCCGGGACAGGGGTTCCCGGGGAGCTGTTTTTT.

V usage is TRBV10-3 and J usage is TRBJ1-1, with D uncertain. The CDR3 has 18 residues. Looked up from germline, CDR1 is ENHRY and CDR2 is SYGVKD. Trimming took off 0 bases at V and 0 bases at J, with 17 bases between the two ends. The CDR3 nucleotides are TGTGCCATCAGTGAGTCCGGGCTTGGGAGCGGAATGAACACTGAAGCTTTCTTT. This sequence encodes CAISESGLGSGMNTEAFF.

The rearrangement links TRBV13 to TRBJ2-5; a weak D match, TRBD2 (6 bases). V was pared by 6 bases and J by 3 bases, with 14 bases between. Germline values: CDR1 PRHDT, CDR2 FYEKMQ (reference sequence). This CDR3 region has 14 residues. The CDR3 sequence is CASRGTGEEETQYF. In DNA form, the CDR3 reads TGTGCCAGCAGAGGTACGGGGGAGGAAGAGACCCAGTACTTC.

The rearrangement links TRBV9 to TRBJ2-3; D gene uncertain. The V and J ends lost 0 bases and 3 bases respectively, with 8 bases between them. The CDR3 has 14 amino acids. Germline V gives CDR1 SGDLS, CDR2 YYNGEE. DNA of the CDR3: TGTGCCAGCAGCGTAGAAACTTCTACAGATACGCAGTATTTT. Protein: CASSVETSTDTQYF.

The rearrangement uses TRBV7-2 and TRBJ2-2, with D tentatively TRBD2 (6 bases). CDR1 is SGHTA and CDR2 is FQGNSA in the germline V gene. Trimming removed 0 bases at V and 3 bases at J, with 14 bases between. The CDR3 is made up of 17 amino acids. In DNA form, the CDR3 reads TGTGCCAGCAGCTTAGCGTTTGGAGGGTATGACACCGGGGAGCTGTTTTTT. Amino acid sequence: CASSLAFGGYDTGELFF.

This chain links TRBV29-1 with TRBJ2-1, with a possible D match to TRBD2 (6 bases). Looked up from germline, CDR1 is SQVTM and CDR2 is ANQGSEA. Trimming stripped 6 bases from V and 3 bases from J, with 12 bases between. The CDR3 contains 13 residues. The CDR3 nucleotides read TGCAGCGTGGTTCCGACTAGCTACAATGAGCAGTTCTTC. Its translation: CSVVPTSYNEQFF.

The V call is TRBV10-3, the J call TRBJ1-5; D unclear. This CDR3 contains 13 residues. V was pared by 4 bases and J by 5 bases, with 9 bases between. CDR1 and CDR2 from the germline V gene are ENHRY and SYGVKD. Here the CDR3 reads CAISVDEDQPQHF. In DNA form, the CDR3 reads TGTGCCATCAGTGTCGACGAGGATCAGCCCCAGCATTTT.

The chain joins TRBV7-3 to TRBJ2-3, with 9 bases lining up with TRBD2. Looked up from germline, CDR1 is SGHTA and CDR2 is FQGTGA. The junction had 8 bases not matched to a gene; V was cut back by 1 base and J by 6 bases. The CDR3 sequence is 16 residues long. For the CDR3, the DNA is TGTGCCAGCAGCTTAAGGGGGCGGGAGGGCCTTGATACGCAGTATTTT. It translates to CASSLRGREGLDTQYF.

A note on this clone: Relative to the germline gene, one junction end is altered; a read error may explain this. The V call is TRBV7-7, the J call TRBJ2-1; a weak D match, TRBD2 (6 bases). This CDR3 has 14 amino acids. CDR1 SSHAT and CDR2 FNYEAQ come from the germline V gene (reference sequence). As DNA, the CDR3 is TGTGCTAGCAGCTTATCTCCCGGGAGCTATGAGCAGTTCTTC. It specifies CASSLSPGSYEQFF.